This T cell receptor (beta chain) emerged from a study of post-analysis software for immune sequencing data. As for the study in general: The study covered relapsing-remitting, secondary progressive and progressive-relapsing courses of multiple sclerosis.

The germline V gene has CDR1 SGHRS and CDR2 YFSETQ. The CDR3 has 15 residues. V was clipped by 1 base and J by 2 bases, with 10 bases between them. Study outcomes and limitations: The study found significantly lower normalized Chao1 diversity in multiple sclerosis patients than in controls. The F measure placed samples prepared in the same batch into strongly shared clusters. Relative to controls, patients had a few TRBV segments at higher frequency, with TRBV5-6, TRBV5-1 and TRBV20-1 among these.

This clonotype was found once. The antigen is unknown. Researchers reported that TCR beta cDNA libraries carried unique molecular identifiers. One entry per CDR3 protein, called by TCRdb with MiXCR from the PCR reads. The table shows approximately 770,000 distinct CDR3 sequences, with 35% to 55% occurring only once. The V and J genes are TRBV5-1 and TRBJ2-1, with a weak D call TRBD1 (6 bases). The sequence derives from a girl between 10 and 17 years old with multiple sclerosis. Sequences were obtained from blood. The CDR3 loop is CASSLKGGAYNEQFF. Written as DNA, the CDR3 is TGCGCCAGCAGCTTGAAAGGGGGAGCCTACAATGAGCAGTTCTTC.